This T cell receptor beta chain comes out of a study of T cells in Graves' hyperthyroidism and ophthalmopathy. Overall study: Sampling of peripheral blood happened at initial diagnosis, prior to any treatment.

TCR beta CDR3 region amplification was performed from RNA transcripts. When the TCR CDR3 underwent first-round RT-PCR, the HTBI primer set was used. MiXCR, applied by TCRdb to the multiplex PCR reads, yields one record per CDR3 protein. Of hundreds of thousands of distinct CDR3 sequences in the sample, roughly 40% were seen once. Patients were excluded because of uncontrolled infection, other autoimmune disease, pregnancy or lactation. CDR3 length: 14 residues. Germline V CDR1 and CDR2: SGDLS, YYNGEE. As concerns this clonotype: What it recognizes is unknown. The junction and the germline gene differ at one end; a read error may be behind it.

Findings and caveats of the study: Most thyroid clonotypes that were expanded above 0.001 also turned up in blood. The model's output predicted ophthalmopathy at a median of 6.5 months prior to onset.

The source is a man aged 18 to 35 with Graves' hyperthyroidism. The chain carries TRBV9 and TRBJ1-1; weak D call: TRBD1 (5 bases). The sequencing input was blood. The CDR3: CASSWGGMSTEALF. CDR3 DNA sequence: TGTGCCAGCAGCTGGGGGGGGATGAGCACTGAAGCTCTCTTT. Looking up the rest from reference TRBV9 and TRBJ1-1 gives the full variable domain: DSGVTQTPKHLITATGQRVTLRCSPRSGDLSVYWYQQSLDQGLQFLIQYYNGEERAKGNILERFSAQQFPDLHSELNLSSLELGDSALYFCASSWGGMSTEALFGQGTRLTVV.